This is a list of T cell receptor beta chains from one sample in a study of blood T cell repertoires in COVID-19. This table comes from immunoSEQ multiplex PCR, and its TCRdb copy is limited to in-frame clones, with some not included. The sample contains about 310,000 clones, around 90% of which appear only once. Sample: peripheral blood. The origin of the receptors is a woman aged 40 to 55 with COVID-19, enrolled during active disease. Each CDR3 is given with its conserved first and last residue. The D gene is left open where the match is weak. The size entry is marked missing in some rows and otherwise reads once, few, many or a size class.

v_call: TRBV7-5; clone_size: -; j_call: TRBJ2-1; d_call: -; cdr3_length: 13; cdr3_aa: CARSSAGLDEQFF; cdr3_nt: TGTGCCAGAAGCTCAGCGGGATTAGATGAGCAGTTCTTC
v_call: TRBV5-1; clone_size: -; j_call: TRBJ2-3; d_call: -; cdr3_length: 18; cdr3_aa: CASSLCIGDKYCTDTQYF; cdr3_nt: TGCGCCAGCAGCCTATGTATAGGGGACAAATATTGCACAGATACGCAGTATTTT
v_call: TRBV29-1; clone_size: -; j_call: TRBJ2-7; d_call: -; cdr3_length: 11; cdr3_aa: CSVESSHEQYF; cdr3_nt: TGCAGCGTTGAATCCAGTCACGAGCAGTACTTC
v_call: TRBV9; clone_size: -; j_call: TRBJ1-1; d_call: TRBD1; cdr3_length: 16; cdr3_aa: CASRAPAGQGPTEAFF; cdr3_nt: TGTGCCAGCAGGGCCCCAGCGGGACAGGGACCCACTGAAGCTTTCTTT
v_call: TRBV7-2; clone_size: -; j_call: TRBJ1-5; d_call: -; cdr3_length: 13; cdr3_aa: CASSPEGNQPQHF; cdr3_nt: TGTGCCAGCAGCCCAGAAGGCAATCAGCCCCAGCATTTT
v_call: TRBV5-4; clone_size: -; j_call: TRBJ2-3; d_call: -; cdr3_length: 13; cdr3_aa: CASSLGLQDTQYF; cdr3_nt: TGTGCCAGCAGCTTGGGACTTCAAGATACGCAGTATTTT
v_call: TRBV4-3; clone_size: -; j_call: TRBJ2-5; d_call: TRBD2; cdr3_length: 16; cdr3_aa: CASSASGAGVGETQYF; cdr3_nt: TGCGCCAGCAGCGCCTCTGGGGCGGGAGTCGGGGAGACCCAGTACTTC
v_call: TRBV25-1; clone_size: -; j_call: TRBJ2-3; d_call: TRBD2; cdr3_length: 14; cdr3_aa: CASSDWGRGDTQYF; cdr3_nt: TGTGCCAGCAGTGACTGGGGGAGGGGAGATACGCAGTATTTT
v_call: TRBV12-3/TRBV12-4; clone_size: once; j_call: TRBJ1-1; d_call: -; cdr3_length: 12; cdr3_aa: CASSFLQGRAFF; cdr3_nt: TGTGCCAGCAGTTTCCTCCAGGGGCGGGCTTTCTTT
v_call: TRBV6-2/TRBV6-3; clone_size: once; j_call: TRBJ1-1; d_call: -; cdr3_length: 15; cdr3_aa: CASSYYGTPRTEAFF; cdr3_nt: TGTGCCAGCAGTTACTACGGGACACCGAGGACTGAAGCTTTCTTT
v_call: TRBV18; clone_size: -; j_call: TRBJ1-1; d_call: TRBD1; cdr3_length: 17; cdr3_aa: CASSAGTGLPMNTEAFF; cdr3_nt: TGTGCCAGCTCGGCCGGGACAGGGCTTCCCATGAACACTGAAGCTTTCTTT
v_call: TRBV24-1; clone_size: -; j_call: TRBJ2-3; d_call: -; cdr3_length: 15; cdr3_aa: CATSDRQGWTDTQYF; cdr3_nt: TGTGCCACCAGTGATAGGCAGGGCTGGACAGATACGCAGTATTTT
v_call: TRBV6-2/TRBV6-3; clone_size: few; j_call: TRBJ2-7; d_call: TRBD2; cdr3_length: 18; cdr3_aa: CASSYFILAGVFSYEQYF; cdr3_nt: TGTGCCAGCAGTTACTTTATTCTAGCGGGGGTTTTCTCCTACGAGCAGTACTTC
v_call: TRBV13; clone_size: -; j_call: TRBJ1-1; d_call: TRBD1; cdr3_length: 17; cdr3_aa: CASSLRTGGMESTEAFF; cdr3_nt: TGTGCCAGCAGCTTAAGGACAGGGGGCATGGAGAGCACTGAAGCTTTCTTT
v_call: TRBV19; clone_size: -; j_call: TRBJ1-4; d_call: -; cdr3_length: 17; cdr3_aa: CASSIDDLVAGSEKLFF; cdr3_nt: TGTGCCAGTAGTATAGACGACCTCGTTGCGGGGAGTGAAAAACTGTTTTTT